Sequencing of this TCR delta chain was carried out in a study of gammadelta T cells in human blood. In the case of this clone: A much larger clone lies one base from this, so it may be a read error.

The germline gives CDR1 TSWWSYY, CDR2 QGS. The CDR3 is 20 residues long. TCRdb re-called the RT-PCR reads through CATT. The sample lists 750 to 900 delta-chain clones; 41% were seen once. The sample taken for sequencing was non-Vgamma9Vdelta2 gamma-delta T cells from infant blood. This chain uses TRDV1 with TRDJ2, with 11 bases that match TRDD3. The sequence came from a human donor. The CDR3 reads CALGERRGPWGIRATAHLFF. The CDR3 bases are TGTGCTCTTGGGGAACGAAGAGGTCCTTGGGGGATACGCGCGACAGCACACCTCTTCTTT.